The rows below give T cell receptor beta chains drawn from one sample of a study of cytomegalovirus exposure and HLA in healthy donors. Data came from immunoSEQ multiplex PCR; TCRdb stores just in-frame clones and leaves some out. The data show about 130,000 clones, over 15% seen once. Sequenced material: PBMCs. The receptors shown here come from a female donor in good health and CMV-seropositive. CDR3s include the opening cysteine and the closing phenylalanine or tryptophan. D genes are given only for firm matches. The listing skips clone size in some rows; elsewhere it reads once, few, many or a size class.

abundance,v_gene,d_gene,j_gene,CDR3nt,CDR3aa
few,TRBV29-1,NA,TRBJ1-5,TGCAGCGCTGGGGTCGGCCTGGGGAGATCCCAGCATTTT,CSAGVGLGRSQHF
NA,TRBV7-9,NA,TRBJ1-1,TGTGCCAGCAGCTCGGACATTCCGGGCACTGAAGCTTTCTTT,CASSSDIPGTEAFF
few,TRBV4-2,NA,TRBJ2-2,TGTGCCAGCAGCCACTCAGTAGTGGGGCGACGGAACACCGGGGAGCTGTTTTTT,CASSHSVVGRRNTGELFF
NA,TRBV30,NA,TRBJ2-7,TGTGCCGCCTGGTGGCAGGGTTTCCACGAGCAGTACTTC,CAAWWQGFHEQYF
NA,TRBV19,NA,TRBJ2-1,TGTGCCAGTAGTACAAACGCCAGGGGGGATGAGCAGTTCTTC,CASSTNARGDEQFF
few,TRBV5-1,NA,TRBJ1-4,TGCGCCAGCAGCTTGCAGGACTCGACTAATGAAAAACTGTTTTTT,CASSLQDSTNEKLFF
few,TRBV30,NA,TRBJ1-2,TGTGCCTGGAGTGTACGGACTCCGGGGAAAGGTTATGGCTACACCTTC,CAWSVRTPGKGYGYTF
few,TRBV7-9,TRBD2,TRBJ2-1,TGTGCCAGCAGCCGGGGGCGGGGGGCCTACAATGAGCAGTTCTTC,CASSRGRGAYNEQFF
NA,TRBV10-1,NA,TRBJ1-1,TGCGCCAGCAGTGAGTCGACAGGAGTGGCTTTCTTT,CASSESTGVAFF
few,TRBV5-6,TRBD1,TRBJ1-5,TGTGCCAGCAGCGCGACAGGGGGTAGCAATCAGCCCCAGCATTTT,CASSATGGSNQPQHF
few,TRBV21-1,NA,TRBJ2-2,TGTGCCAGCAGCACTGTCGGGACTAGCGGCACCGGGGAGCTGTTTTTT,CASSTVGTSGTGELFF
NA,TRBV2,TRBD1,TRBJ1-5,TGTGCCAGCAGTGAAACCACAGGGGGCGATCAGCCCCAGCATTTT,CASSETTGGDQPQHF
few,TRBV7-8,NA,TRBJ2-6,TGTGCCAGCAGCTTGGTAAGGGAGATCCTGACTTTC,CASSLVREILTF
NA,TRBV9,TRBD1,TRBJ2-2,TGTGCCAGCAGATCCGCAGGGGGCGCCACCGGGGAGCTGTTTTTT,CASRSAGGATGELFF
many,TRBV6-4,TRBD2,TRBJ2-3,TGTGCCAGCAGTGACTCGGGAGGGCCCACAGATACGCAGTATTTT,CASSDSGGPTDTQYF
few,TRBV5-1,NA,TRBJ2-1,TGCGCCAGCAGCCCTAGGAGGGGCCCCGAGGCGGCTGAGCAGTTCTTC,CASSPRRGPEAAEQFF
NA,TRBV5-5,TRBD1,TRBJ2-7,TGTGCCAGCAGCTCCCAGGGGGTATCCTACGAGCAGTACTTC,CASSSQGVSYEQYF
NA,TRBV19,NA,TRBJ2-2,TGTGCCAGTAGTCTGGGACACGCCGGGGAGCTGTTTTTT,CASSLGHAGELFF
NA,TRBV4-3,NA,TRBJ1-2,TGCGCCAGCAGCCAAGAAGTCAGGGGAAACTATGGCTACACCTTC,CASSQEVRGNYGYTF
few,TRBV19,NA,TRBJ1-1,TGTGCCAGTAGTATAGATTTGGCTGCGGGGGAGAACACTGAAGCTTTCTTT,CASSIDLAAGENTEAFF
few,TRBV9,TRBD2,TRBJ2-7,TGTGCCAGCAGCCCCAACGTAGCGGGGGGCTACGAGCAGTACTTC,CASSPNVAGGYEQYF
few,TRBV27,NA,TRBJ1-2,TGTGCCAGCGCCCGGGGGGGTAATGGCTACACCTTC,CASARGGNGYTF
few,TRBV10-3,NA,TRBJ2-3,TGTGCCATCCGTACTGCAGGGACAAACACAGATACGCAGTATTTT,CAIRTAGTNTDTQYF
NA,TRBV6-5,NA,TRBJ1-2,TGTGCCAGCAGCCCCGACAGGCTCGGCGGCTACACCTTC,CASSPDRLGGYTF
NA,TRBV18,NA,TRBJ2-7,TGTGCCAGCTCACCACCTAGCTCCTACGAGCAGTACTTC,CASSPPSSYEQYF
few,TRBV7-3,NA,TRBJ1-1,TGTGCCAGCAGCTCCCAAGGTCCGGTGACTATGAACACTGAAGCTTTCTTT,CASSSQGPVTMNTEAFF
NA,TRBV2,TRBD1,TRBJ1-6,TGTGCCAGCAGTAGGGACAGGGGACTTAATAATTCACCCCTCCACTTT,CASSRDRGLNNSPLHF
NA,TRBV28,TRBD1,TRBJ1-4,TGTGCCAGCAGTTTAACAGGGGAAGAAAAACTGTTTTTT,CASSLTGEEKLFF
NA,TRBV7-2,TRBD2,TRBJ2-4,TGTGCCAGCAGCCCCCGAGGGAGGGGTGAGAACATTCAGTACTTC,CASSPRGRGENIQYF
NA,TRBV28,NA,TRBJ2-1,TGTGCCAGCAGTCTGAGCTCTCTCTACAATGAGCAGTTCTTC,CASSLSSLYNEQFF
NA,TRBV6-1,TRBD1,TRBJ2-7,TGTGCCAGCAGTGGAGTGAACAGGGGGCACTACGAGCAGTACTTC,CASSGVNRGHYEQYF
few,TRBV29-1,TRBD2,TRBJ2-7,TGCAGCGTTGGAACGACTAGCTCTGGCGAGCAGTACTTC,CSVGTTSSGEQYF
few,TRBV21-1,NA,TRBJ2-1,TGTGCCAGCAGCAAAGAGGATAACAGTTACAATGAGCAGTTCTTC,CASSKEDNSYNEQFF
NA,TRBV27,NA,TRBJ1-2,TGTGCCAGCAGTCGCATTATGGCGACAGGACTCTATGGCTACACCTTC,CASSRIMATGLYGYTF
few,TRBV5-1,TRBD2,TRBJ2-3,TGCGCCAGCAGCGGACTAGCCACAGATACGCAGTATTTT,CASSGLATDTQYF
NA,TRBV2,TRBD2,TRBJ2-1,TGTGCCAGCAGTTTTAGCGGGGCCGACGCTAAGCAGTTCTTC,CASSFSGADAKQFF
few,TRBV29-1,NA,TRBJ1-2,TGCAGCGTTGGGCAGGGAAAAGACTATGGCTACACCTTC,CSVGQGKDYGYTF
NA,TRBV5-1,NA,TRBJ2-1,TGCGCCAGCAGCTTGAGGCAGGGCTCGGGGGATGAGCAGTTCTTC,CASSLRQGSGDEQFF
NA,TRBV2,TRBD1,TRBJ2-7,TGTGCCACGAAAGACAGGGCGCTCAACGAGCAGTACTTC,CATKDRALNEQYF
NA,TRBV27,TRBD2,TRBJ2-2,TGTGCCAGCAGTTTACTTGGCGGGAGTGACACCGGGGAGCTGTTTTTT,CASSLLGGSDTGELFF